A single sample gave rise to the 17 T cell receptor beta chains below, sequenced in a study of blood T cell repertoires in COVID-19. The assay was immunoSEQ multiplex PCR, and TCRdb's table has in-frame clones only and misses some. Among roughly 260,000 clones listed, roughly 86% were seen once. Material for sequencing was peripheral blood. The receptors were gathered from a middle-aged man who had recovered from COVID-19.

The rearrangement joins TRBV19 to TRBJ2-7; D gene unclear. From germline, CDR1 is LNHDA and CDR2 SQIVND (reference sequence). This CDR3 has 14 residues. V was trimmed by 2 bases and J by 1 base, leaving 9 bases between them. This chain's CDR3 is CASSISFLSYEQYF. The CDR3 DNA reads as TGTGCCAGTAGTATATCTTTCCTTTCCTACGAGCAGTACTTC.

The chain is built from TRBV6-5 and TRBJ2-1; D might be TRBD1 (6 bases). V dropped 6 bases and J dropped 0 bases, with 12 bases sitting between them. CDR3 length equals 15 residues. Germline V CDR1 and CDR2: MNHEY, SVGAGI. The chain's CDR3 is CASRNRAPSYNEQFF. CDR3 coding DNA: TGTGCCAGCAGAAACAGGGCCCCCTCCTACAATGAGCAGTTCTTC.

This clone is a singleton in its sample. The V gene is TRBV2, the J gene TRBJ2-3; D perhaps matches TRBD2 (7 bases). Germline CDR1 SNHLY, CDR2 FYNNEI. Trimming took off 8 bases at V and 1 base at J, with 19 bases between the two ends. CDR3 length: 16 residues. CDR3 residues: CASGLGGLLGTDTQYF. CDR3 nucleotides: TGTGCCAGCGGGCTCGGGGGGCTTCTTGGCACAGATACGCAGTATTTT. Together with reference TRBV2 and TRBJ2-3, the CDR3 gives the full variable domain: EPEVTQTPSHQVTQMGQEVILRCVPISNHLYFYWYRQILGQKVEFLVSFYNNEISEKSEIFDDQFSVERPDGSNFTLKIRSTKLEDSAMYFCASGLGGLLGTDTQYFGPGTRLTVL.

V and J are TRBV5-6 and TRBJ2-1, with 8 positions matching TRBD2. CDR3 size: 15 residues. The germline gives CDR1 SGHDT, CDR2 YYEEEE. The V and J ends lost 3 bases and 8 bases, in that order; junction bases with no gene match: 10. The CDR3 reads CASSSPSGRGDEQFF. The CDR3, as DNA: TGTGCCAGCAGCTCCCCCAGCGGGAGAGGGGATGAGCAGTTCTTC.

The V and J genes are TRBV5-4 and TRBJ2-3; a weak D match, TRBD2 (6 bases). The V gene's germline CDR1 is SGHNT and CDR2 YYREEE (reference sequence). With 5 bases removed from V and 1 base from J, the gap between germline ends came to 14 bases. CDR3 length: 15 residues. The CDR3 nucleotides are TGTGCCAGCAGGTCGGGGGTAGTAGGCACAGATACGCAGTATTTT. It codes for CASRSGVVGTDTQYF.

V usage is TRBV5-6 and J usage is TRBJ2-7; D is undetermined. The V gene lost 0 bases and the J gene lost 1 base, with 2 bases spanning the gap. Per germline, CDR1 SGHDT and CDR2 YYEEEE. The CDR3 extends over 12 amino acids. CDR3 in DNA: TGTGCCAGCAGCTTGGCGTCCTACGAGCAGTACTTC. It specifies CASSLASYEQYF.

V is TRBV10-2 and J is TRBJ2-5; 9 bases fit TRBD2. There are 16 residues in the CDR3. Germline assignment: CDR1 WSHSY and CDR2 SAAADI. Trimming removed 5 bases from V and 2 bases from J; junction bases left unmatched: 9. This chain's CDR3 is CASSRRLAGVQETQYF. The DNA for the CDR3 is TGCGCCAGCAGTCGAAGGTTAGCGGGGGTTCAAGAGACCCAGTACTTC.

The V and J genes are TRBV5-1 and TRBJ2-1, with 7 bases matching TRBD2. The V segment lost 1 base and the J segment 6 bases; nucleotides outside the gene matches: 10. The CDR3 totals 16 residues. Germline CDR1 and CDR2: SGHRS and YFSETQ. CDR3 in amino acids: CASSLLGGLRGNEQFF. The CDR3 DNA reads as TGCGCCAGCAGCTTGTTGGGAGGGTTAAGGGGCAATGAGCAGTTCTTC.

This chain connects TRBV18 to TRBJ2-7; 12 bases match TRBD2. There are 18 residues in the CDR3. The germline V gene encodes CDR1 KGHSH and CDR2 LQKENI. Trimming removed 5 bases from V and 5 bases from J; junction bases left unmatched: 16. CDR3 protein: CASSSLGVTSGRRDEQYF. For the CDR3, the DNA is TGTGCCAGCTCATCTTTGGGGGTGACTAGCGGGAGACGCGACGAGCAGTACTTC.

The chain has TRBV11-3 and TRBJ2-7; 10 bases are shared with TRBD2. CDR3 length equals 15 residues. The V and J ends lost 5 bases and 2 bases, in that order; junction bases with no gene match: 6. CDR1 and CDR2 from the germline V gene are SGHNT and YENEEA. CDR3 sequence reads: CASSPTSGATYEQYF. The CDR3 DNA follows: TGTGCCAGCAGCCCAACTAGCGGGGCTACCTACGAGCAGTACTTC.

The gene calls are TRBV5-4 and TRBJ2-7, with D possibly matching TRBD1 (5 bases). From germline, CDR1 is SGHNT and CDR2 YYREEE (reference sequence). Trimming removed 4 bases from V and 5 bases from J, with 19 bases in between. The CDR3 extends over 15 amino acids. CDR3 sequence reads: CASSQVTVGVHEQYF. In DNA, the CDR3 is TGTGCCAGCAGCCAAGTGACAGTTGGGGTCCACGAGCAGTACTTC.

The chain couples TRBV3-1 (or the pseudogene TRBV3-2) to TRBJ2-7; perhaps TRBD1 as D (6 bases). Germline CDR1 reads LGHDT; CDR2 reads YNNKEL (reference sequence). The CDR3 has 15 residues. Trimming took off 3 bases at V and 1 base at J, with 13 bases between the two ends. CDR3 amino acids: CASSQRQAYSYEQYF. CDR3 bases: TGTGCCAGCAGCCAGAGACAGGCCTATTCCTACGAGCAGTACTTC.

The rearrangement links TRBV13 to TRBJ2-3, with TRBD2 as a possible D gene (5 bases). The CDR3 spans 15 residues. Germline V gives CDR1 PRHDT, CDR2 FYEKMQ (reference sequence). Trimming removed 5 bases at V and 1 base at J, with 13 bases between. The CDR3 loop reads CASSPLIGGTDTQYF. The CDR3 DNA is TGTGCCAGCAGCCCCTTGATCGGGGGCACAGATACGCAGTATTTT.

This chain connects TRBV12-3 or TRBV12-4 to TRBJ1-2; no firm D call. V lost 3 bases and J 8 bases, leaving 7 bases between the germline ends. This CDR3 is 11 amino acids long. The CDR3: CASSLGGGYTF. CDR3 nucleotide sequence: TGTGCCAGCAGTTTGGGCGGGGGCTACACCTTC.

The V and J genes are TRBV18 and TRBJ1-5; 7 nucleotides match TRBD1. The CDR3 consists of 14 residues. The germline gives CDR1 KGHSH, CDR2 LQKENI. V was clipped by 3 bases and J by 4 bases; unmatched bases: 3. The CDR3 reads CASSPGTVNQPQHF. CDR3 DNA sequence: TGTGCCAGCTCACCTGGGACAGTTAATCAGCCCCAGCATTTT.

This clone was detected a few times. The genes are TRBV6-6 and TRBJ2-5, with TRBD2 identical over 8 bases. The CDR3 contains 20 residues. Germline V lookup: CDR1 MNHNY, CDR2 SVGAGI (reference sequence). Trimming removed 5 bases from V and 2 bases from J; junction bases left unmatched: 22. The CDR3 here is CASSRNPGLVGGVSQETQYF. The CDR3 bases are TGTGCCAGCAGTCGAAACCCGGGACTAGTGGGTGGGGTGTCTCAAGAGACCCAGTACTTC.

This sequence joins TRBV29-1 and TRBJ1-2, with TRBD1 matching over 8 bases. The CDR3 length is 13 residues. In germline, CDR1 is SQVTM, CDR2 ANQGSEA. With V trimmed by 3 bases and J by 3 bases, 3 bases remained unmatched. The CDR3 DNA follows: TGCAGCGTTGACTGGACAGGGTACTATGGCTACACCTTC. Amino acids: CSVDWTGYYGYTF.